Below are 16 T cell receptor beta chains sequenced from a single sample in a study of T cells in Graves' hyperthyroidism and ophthalmopathy. Regions amplified from RNA transcripts were the TCR beta CDR3 regions. The HTBI primer set was used in a first-round RT-PCR of the TCR CDR3. TCRdb reanalysed the multiplex PCR reads using MiXCR and keeps one entry per CDR3 protein. The data hold around 600,000 distinct CDR3 sequences, with over 12% observed a single time. Sequencing was performed on blood. These TCRs come from a woman younger than 30 with Graves' ophthalmopathy.

This clonotype has a count of ten or more. This sequence joins TRBV2 and TRBJ2-7; no clear D gene. V was clipped by 5 bases and J by 5 bases, with 7 bases between them. This CDR3 is built from 11 residues. Germline lookup yields CDR1 SNHLY and CDR2 FYNNEI. The CDR3 here is CASSPVNEQYF. The CDR3 coding sequence is TGTGCCAGCAGTCCCGTGAACGAGCAGTACTTC. The full variable domain, its missing parts supplied by reference TRBV2 and TRBJ2-7, is EPEVTQTPSHQVTQMGQEVILRCVPISNHLYFYWYRQILGQKVEFLVSFYNNEISEKSEIFDDQFSVERPDGSNFTLKIRSTKLEDSAMYFCASSPVNEQYFGPGTRLTVT.

This clonotype appeared many times. The gene calls are TRBV19 and TRBJ2-7; D not resolved. The V end was cut by 7 bases, the J end by 1 base, with 17 bases between. The CDR3 covers 15 residues. The V gene's germline CDR1 is LNHDA and CDR2 SQIVND (reference sequence). Written as DNA, the CDR3 is TGTGCCAGTACCAAAAAAAAAGGGATGTCCTACGAGCAGTACTTC. It codes for CASTKKKGMSYEQYF.

The table lists this clonotype with a few counts. The V call is TRBV7-2, the J call TRBJ2-5; perhaps TRBD1 as D (5 bases). Germline V gene lookup returns CDR1 SGHTA and CDR2 FQGNSA. V lost 1 base and J lost 1, with 13 bases in between. The CDR3 spans 16 residues. DNA of the CDR3: TGTGCCAGCAGCTTAGTCCAGGGCGAGCTCCAAGAGACCCAGTACTTC. It encodes CASSLVQGELQETQYF.

A note on this clonotype: With a much larger clone just one base away, this may be a read error. The chain links TRBV12-3 or TRBV12-4 to TRBJ2-1; the D is unclear. Deletions cut 5 bases from V and 5 bases from J, with 10 bases between. CDR3 size: 13 residues. CDR3 loop: CASSGEKNNEQFF. The CDR3 region has the DNA TGTGCCAGCAGTGGCGAAAAAAACAATGAGCAGTTCTTC.

This clonotype has a count of ten or more. The V call is TRBV6-5, the J call TRBJ2-7, with D perhaps matching TRBD1 or TRBD2 (6 bases each). From germline, CDR1 is MNHEY and CDR2 SVGAGI. The CDR3 contains 14 residues. V was pared by 2 bases and J by 5 bases, with 13 bases between. The CDR3 here is CASSYGTGAHEQYF. The CDR3 DNA follows: TGTGCCAGCAGTTACGGTACGGGGGCCCACGAGCAGTACTTC.

This clonotype was detected many times. The V and J genes are TRBV29-1 and TRBJ1-1; D is unresolved. Germline CDR1 reads SQVTM; CDR2 reads ANQGSEA. This CDR3 is 13 amino acids long. V lost 2 bases and J 0 bases, leaving 7 bases between the germline ends. CDR3 region: CSVERSVNTEAFF. In nucleotides, the CDR3 is TGCAGCGTTGAAAGGTCGGTGAACACTGAAGCTTTCTTT.

The chain uses TRBV2 and TRBJ1-4; 7 nucleotides align to TRBD1. V lost 6 bases to trimming and J lost 4 bases; unmatched junction nucleotides: 8. The CDR3 totals 15 residues. Per the germline V gene, CDR1 is SNHLY and CDR2 is FYNNEI. DNA for the CDR3: TGTGCCAGCAGGGAACAGGGGACGAATAATGAAAAACTGTTTTTT. Its translation: CASREQGTNNEKLFF.

This clonotype has at least ten counts. The rearrangement joins TRBV11-3 to TRBJ2-2, with D maybe TRBD1 (6 bases). Trimming removed 3 bases at V and 1 base at J, with 12 bases between. Germline loops: CDR1 SGHNT, CDR2 YENEEA. The length of the CDR3 is 16 residues. The CDR3 nucleotides are TGTGCCAGCAGCTTGGCAGGGGTTAGGAACACCGGGGAGCTGTTTTTT. It translates to CASSLAGVRNTGELFF.

There are a few counts of this clonotype. The chain carries TRBV20-1 and TRBJ2-5, with D perhaps TRBD2 (6 bases). The germline gives CDR1 DFQATT, CDR2 SNEGSKA (reference sequence). V gave up 4 bases and J gave up 4 bases, with 13 bases separating them. CDR3 length: 13 residues. CDR3 loop: CSANSAGRETQYF. The CDR3 bases are TGCAGTGCTAATTCGGCGGGAAGAGAGACCCAGTACTTC.

There are many counts of this clonotype. The chain links TRBV6-2 or TRBV6-3 to TRBJ2-7; 8 bases match TRBD2. V trimming: 6 bases; J trimming: 4 bases; junction bases outside the gene matches: 11. The CDR3 runs to 15 residues. Germline values: CDR1 MNHEY, CDR2 SVGEGT. CDR3 amino acids: CASRETPGLGYEQYF. In DNA form, the CDR3 reads TGTGCCAGCAGAGAGACACCGGGACTAGGTTACGAGCAGTACTTC.

This clonotype was seen at least ten times. The V call is TRBV20-1, the J call TRBJ2-1; D possibly uses TRBD1 or TRBD2 (5 bases each). The CDR3 has 17 amino acids. CDR1 is DFQATT, CDR2 SNEGSKA, per germline (reference sequence). V was cut by 5 bases and J by 1 base, with 21 bases left in between. In DNA form, the CDR3 reads TGCAGTGCTGAGGTCAAACGGGACGTTTATTCCTACAATGAGCAGTTCTTC. Residues: CSAEVKRDVYSYNEQFF.

The chain joins TRBV20-1 to TRBJ1-2; maybe TRBD1 (6 bases). Germline V gene sequence: CDR1 DFQATT, CDR2 SNEGSKA (reference sequence). V was clipped by 0 bases and J by 2 bases, with 10 bases between them. This CDR3 contains 14 residues. The CDR3 sequence is CSARDHRENYGYTF. The CDR3 DNA reads TGCAGTGCTAGAGATCACAGGGAGAACTATGGCTACACCTTC.

As concerns this clonotype: This sequence may be a read error, since a much larger clone differs from it by one base. CDR3 amino acids: CASSLDGSIAGANVLTF. The DNA for the CDR3 is TGCGCCAGCAGCTTAGACGGGTCTATCGCTGGGGCCAACGTCCTGACTTTC. V and J are TRBV5-1 and TRBJ2-6, with D hard to call. The CDR3 length is 17 residues. Trimming removed 2 bases from V and 2 bases from J, with 14 bases in between. Germline V gene lookup returns CDR1 SGHRS and CDR2 YFSETQ.

Only a few counts were recorded for this clonotype. V is TRBV15 and J is TRBJ2-4; tentatively, D is TRBD1 (7 bases). CDR1 is LNHNV and CDR2 is YYDKDF in the germline V gene (reference sequence). V lost 0 bases to trimming and J lost 7 bases, with 19 bases between them. CDR3 length: 17 residues. In DNA, the CDR3 is TGTGCCACCAGCAGAGATCTGGGAGGATCAGGGGGGAACATTCAGTACTTC. Translation gives CATSRDLGGSGGNIQYF.

This clonotype was detected many times. This chain uses TRBV2 with TRBJ2-3, with D hard to call. The germline CDR1 and CDR2 sequences are SNHLY and FYNNEI. The CDR3 has 13 residues. Deletions cut 5 bases from V and 3 bases from J, with 9 bases between. CDR3 sequence reads: CASSTSKTDTQYF. DNA for the CDR3: TGTGCCAGCAGTACCTCCAAGACAGATACGCAGTATTTT.

This clonotype was detected ten times or more. The CDR3 loop reads CASSGPNYGYTF. The CDR3 DNA sequence: TGTGCCAGCAGTGGCCCTAACTATGGCTACACCTTC. The chain carries TRBV28 and TRBJ1-2; the D is unclear. V dropped 5 bases and J dropped 0 bases, with 4 bases sitting between them. The CDR3 consists of 12 residues. Germline V gene sequence: CDR1 MDHEN, CDR2 SYDVKM.